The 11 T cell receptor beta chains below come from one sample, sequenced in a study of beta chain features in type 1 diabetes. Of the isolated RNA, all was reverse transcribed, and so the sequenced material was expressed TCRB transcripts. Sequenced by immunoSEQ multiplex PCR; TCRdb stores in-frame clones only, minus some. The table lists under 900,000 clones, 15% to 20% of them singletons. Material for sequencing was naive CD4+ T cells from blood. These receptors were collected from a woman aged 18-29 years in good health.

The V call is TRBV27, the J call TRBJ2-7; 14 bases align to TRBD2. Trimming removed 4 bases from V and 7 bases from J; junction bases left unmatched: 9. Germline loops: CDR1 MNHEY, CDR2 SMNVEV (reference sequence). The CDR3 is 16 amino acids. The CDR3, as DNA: TGTGCCAGCAGTTGGCGACTAGCGGGAGGGACGGGGGAGCAGTACTTC. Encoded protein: CASSWRLAGGTGEQYF.

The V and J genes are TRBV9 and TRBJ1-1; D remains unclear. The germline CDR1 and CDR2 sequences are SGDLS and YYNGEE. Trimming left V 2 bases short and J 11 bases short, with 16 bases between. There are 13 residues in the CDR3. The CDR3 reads CASSVSTLAGAFF. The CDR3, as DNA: TGTGCCAGCAGCGTTAGTACTCTGGCTGGGGCTTTCTTT.

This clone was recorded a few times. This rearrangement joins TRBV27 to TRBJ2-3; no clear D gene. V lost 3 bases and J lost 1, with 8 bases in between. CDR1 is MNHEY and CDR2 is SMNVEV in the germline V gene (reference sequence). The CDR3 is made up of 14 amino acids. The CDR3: CASSLSDGTDTQYF. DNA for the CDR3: TGTGCCAGCAGTTTGTCGGACGGCACAGATACGCAGTATTTT.

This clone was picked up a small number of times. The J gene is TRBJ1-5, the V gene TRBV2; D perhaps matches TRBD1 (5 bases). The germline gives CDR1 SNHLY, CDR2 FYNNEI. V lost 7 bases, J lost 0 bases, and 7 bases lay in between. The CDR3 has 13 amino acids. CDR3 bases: TGTGCCAGCATGGGGGATAGCAATCAGCCCCAGCATTTT. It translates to CASMGDSNQPQHF. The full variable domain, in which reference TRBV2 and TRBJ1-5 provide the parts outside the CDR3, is EPEVTQTPSHQVTQMGQEVILRCVPISNHLYFYWYRQILGQKVEFLVSFYNNEISEKSEIFDDQFSVERPDGSNFTLKIRSTKLEDSAMYFCASMGDSNQPQHFGDGTRLSIL.

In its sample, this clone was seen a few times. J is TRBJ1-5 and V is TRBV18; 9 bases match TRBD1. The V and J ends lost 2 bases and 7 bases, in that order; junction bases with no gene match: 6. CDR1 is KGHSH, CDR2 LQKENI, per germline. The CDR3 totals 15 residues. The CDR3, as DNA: TGTGCCAGCTCACCAGGGACAGGGTTGGAACAGCCCCAGCATTTT. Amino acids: CASSPGTGLEQPQHF.

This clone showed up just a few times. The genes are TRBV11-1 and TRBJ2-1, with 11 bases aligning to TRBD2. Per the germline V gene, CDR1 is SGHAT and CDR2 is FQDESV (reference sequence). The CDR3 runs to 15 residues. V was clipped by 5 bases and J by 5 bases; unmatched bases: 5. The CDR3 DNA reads TGTGCCAGCAGCCAACTAGCGGGAGCGGACAATGAGCAGTTCTTC. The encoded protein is CASSQLAGADNEQFF.

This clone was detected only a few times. CDR3 in amino acids: CASSPGTGTSGSNEQFF. The CDR3 region has the DNA TGTGCCAGCAGCCCGGGCACCGGGACTAGCGGGAGTAATGAGCAGTTCTTC. V is TRBV5-6 and J is TRBJ2-1, with TRBD2 matching over 14 bases. Germline V gene sequence: CDR1 SGHDT, CDR2 YYEEEE. The CDR3 contains 17 residues. V trimming: 4 bases; J trimming: 7 bases; junction bases outside the gene matches: 10.

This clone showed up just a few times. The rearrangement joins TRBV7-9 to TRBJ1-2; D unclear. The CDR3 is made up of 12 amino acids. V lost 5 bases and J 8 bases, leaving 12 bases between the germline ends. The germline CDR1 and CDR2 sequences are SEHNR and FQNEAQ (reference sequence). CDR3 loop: CASSPTGWGYTF. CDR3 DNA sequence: TGTGCCAGCAGCCCAACGGGATGGGGCTACACCTTC.

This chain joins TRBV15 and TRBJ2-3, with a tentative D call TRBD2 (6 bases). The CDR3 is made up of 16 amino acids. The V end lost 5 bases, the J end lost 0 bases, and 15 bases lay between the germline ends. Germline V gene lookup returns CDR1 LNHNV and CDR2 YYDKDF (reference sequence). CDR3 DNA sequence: TGTGCCACCAGCGTACAGACTAGTACTAGCACAGATACGCAGTATTTT. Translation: CATSVQTSTSTDTQYF.

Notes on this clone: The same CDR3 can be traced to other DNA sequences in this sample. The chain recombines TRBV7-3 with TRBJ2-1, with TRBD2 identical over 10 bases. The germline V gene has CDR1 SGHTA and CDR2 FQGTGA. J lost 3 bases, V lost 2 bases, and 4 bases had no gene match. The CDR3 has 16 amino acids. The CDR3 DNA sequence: TGTGCCAGCAGCTTACTAGCGGGAGTGGGCTACAATGAGCAGTTCTTC. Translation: CASSLLAGVGYNEQFF. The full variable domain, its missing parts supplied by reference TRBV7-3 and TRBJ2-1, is GAGVSQTPSNKVTEKGKYVELRCDPISGHTALYWYRQSLGQGPEFLIYFQGTGAADDSGLPNDRFFAVRPEGSVSTLKIQRTERGDSAVYLCASSLLAGVGYNEQFFGPGTRLTVL.

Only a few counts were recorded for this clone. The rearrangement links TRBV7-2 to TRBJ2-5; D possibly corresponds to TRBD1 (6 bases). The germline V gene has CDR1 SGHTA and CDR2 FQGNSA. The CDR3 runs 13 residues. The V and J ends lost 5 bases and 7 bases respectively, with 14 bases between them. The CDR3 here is CASSPWRRGTQYF. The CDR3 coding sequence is TGTGCCAGCAGCCCCTGGCGCAGGGGGACCCAGTACTTC.